This passage covers 26 T cell receptor beta chains from one sample sequenced in a study of T cells in Graves' hyperthyroidism and ophthalmopathy. Researchers amplified the TCR beta CDR3 regions from RNA transcripts. Carried out on the TCR CDR3, a first-round RT-PCR used the HTBI primer set. MiXCR, applied by TCRdb to the multiplex PCR reads, yields one record per CDR3 protein. This sample has around 300,000 distinct CDR3 sequences, with about 15% found just once. The sequencing sample was made of blood. Receptors were obtained from a woman in her twenties or thirties with Graves' hyperthyroidism.

Ten or more counts support this clonotype. The chain has TRBV28 and TRBJ2-1; D not certain. This CDR3 comprises 14 residues. V was pared by 7 bases and J by 6 bases, with 16 bases between. Germline CDR1 and CDR2: MDHEN and SYDVKM. CDR3 nucleotide sequence: TGTGCCAGCACTTTCCGGCTAGGCCCCAATGAGCAGTTCTTC. Translation: CASTFRLGPNEQFF.

The chain links TRBV5-4 to TRBJ2-5; TRBD2 aligns across 8 bases. The CDR3 is 16 amino acids. Germline loops: CDR1 SGHNT, CDR2 YYREEE (reference sequence). With V trimmed by 3 bases and J by 4 bases, 11 bases remained unmatched. In DNA, the CDR3 is TGTGCCAGCAGCTCAGGCACGGGAGGGTTCTTAGAGACCCAGTACTTC. Residues: CASSSGTGGFLETQYF.

The rearrangement links TRBV20-1 to TRBJ2-5; 8 nucleotides agree with TRBD2. The germline CDR1 and CDR2 sequences are DFQATT and SNEGSKA (reference sequence). Germline trimming cut 0 bases from V and 4 bases from J; bases unmatched to any gene: 7. The CDR3 contains 15 residues. The CDR3 DNA follows: TGCAGTGCTAGAGATCAACGGGAGGGCCGAGAGACCCAGTACTTC. Amino acid sequence: CSARDQREGRETQYF.

This clonotype was seen many times. The rearrangement links TRBV6-4 to TRBJ2-3; no reliable D call. The V gene's germline CDR1 is MRHNA and CDR2 SNTAGT. V was trimmed by 4 bases and J by 3 bases, leaving 8 bases between them. The CDR3 is 13 residues long. As DNA, the CDR3 is TGTGCCAGCAGTGCTGACGAGACAGATACGCAGTATTTT. This encodes CASSADETDTQYF.

This clonotype was recorded at least ten times. The chain carries TRBV29-1 and TRBJ2-1; TRBD2 is a possible D gene (5 bases). This CDR3 is built from 13 residues. Germline V gives CDR1 SQVTM, CDR2 ANQGSEA. V was trimmed by 4 bases and J by 7 bases, leaving 14 bases between them. CDR3 in amino acids: CSVVVGAVNEQFF. The CDR3 DNA reads as TGCAGCGTTGTGGTGGGAGCCGTGAATGAGCAGTTCTTC.

This clonotype was seen many times. The chain employs TRBV28 and TRBJ1-2; D ambiguous. The germline gives CDR1 MDHEN, CDR2 SYDVKM. The CDR3 is 14 amino acids. V was pared by 3 bases and J by 5 bases, with 13 bases between. In DNA, the CDR3 is TGTGCCAGCAGTTTCCCGGGCATAGGGTATGGCTACACCTTC. It specifies CASSFPGIGYGYTF.

In this sample, this clonotype turned up many times. The gene calls are TRBV28 and TRBJ1-4; D is perhaps TRBD1 (6 bases). V shed 6 bases and J shed 3 bases, with 11 bases lying between them. The CDR3 runs to 14 residues. In germline, CDR1 is MDHEN, CDR2 SYDVKM. The CDR3 protein is CASRIQGPNEKLFF. The CDR3 coding sequence is TGTGCCAGCAGAATACAGGGACCTAATGAAAAACTGTTTTTT.

The chain is built from TRBV20-1 and TRBJ2-7; D is unclear. The ends were cut back, 5 bases at V and 4 bases at J, with 15 bases in the middle. This CDR3 is built from 13 residues. Germline-derived CDR1 and CDR2 are DFQATT and SNEGSKA (reference sequence). CDR3 protein: CSAVSPNKYEQYF. Here the CDR3 DNA reads TGCAGTGCTGTTAGCCCCAATAAATACGAGCAGTACTTC.

CDR3 amino acids: CSASYVPGYTF. CDR3 in DNA: TGCAGTGCTAGTTACGTTCCAGGCTACACCTTC. This chain connects TRBV20-1 to TRBJ1-2; D remains ambiguous. This CDR3 has 11 residues. Trimming left V 3 bases short and J 8 bases short, with 10 bases between. Germline lookup yields CDR1 DFQATT and CDR2 SNEGSKA (reference sequence).

Notes on this clonotype: A much larger clone differs from this one at a single base, so this may be a read error. The chain carries TRBV28 and TRBJ1-2, with D possibly TRBD1 on 5 matching bases. CDR1 and CDR2 from the germline V gene are MDHEN and SYDVKM. CDR3 size: 15 residues. CDR3: CASRDRQPSLYSYTF. As DNA, the CDR3 is TGTGCCAGCAGGGATCGACAGCCGAGTCTCTATAGCTACACCTTC.

A remark on this clonotype: A much larger clone lies one base from this, so it may be a read error. This chain uses TRBV24-1 with TRBJ2-1; D call uncertain. CDR1 and CDR2 (germline): KGHDR, SFDVKD. Trimming took off 4 bases at V and 7 bases at J, with 10 bases between the two ends. The CDR3 has 13 amino acids. Here the CDR3 DNA reads TGTGCCACCAGTGACCCCGGACGGAATGAGCAGTTCTTC. Translated: CATSDPGRNEQFF.

This clonotype was seen ten or more times. This rearrangement joins TRBV12-3 or TRBV12-4 to TRBJ1-2; D possibly corresponds to TRBD1 (6 bases). The CDR3 has 13 amino acids. With 6 bases removed from V and 8 bases from J, the gap between germline ends came to 16 bases. The CDR3 coding sequence is TGTGCCAGCAGCCTCCGGGACATAGGGGGCTACACCTTC. This gives the protein CASSLRDIGGYTF.

This clonotype was detected a few times. The chain uses TRBV28 and TRBJ2-7, with D hard to call. Germline CDR1 is MDHEN and CDR2 is SYDVKM. This CDR3 has 13 residues. Trimming took off 3 bases at V and 0 bases at J, with 6 bases between the two ends. This chain's CDR3 is CASSFFGSYEQYF. CDR3 nucleotide sequence: TGTGCCAGCAGTTTCTTCGGCTCCTACGAGCAGTACTTC.

There are a few counts of this clonotype. The rearrangement uses TRBV10-3 and TRBJ2-5; TRBD1 matches 7 bases. V shed 3 bases, J shed 4 bases, and the junction held 8 bases outside the gene matches. Germline-derived CDR1 and CDR2 are ENHRY and SYGVKD. The CDR3 length is 15 residues. As DNA, the CDR3 is TGTGCCATCAGTGACTCTACAGGGGTCGCAGAGACCCAGTACTTC. This codes for CAISDSTGVAETQYF.

The sample holds a few counts of this clonotype. The junction shows a germline mismatch at one end, possibly a read error. V gene TRBV29-1 combines with J gene TRBJ1-1; 11 positions agree with TRBD1. This CDR3 has 15 residues. From germline, CDR1 is SQVTM and CDR2 ANQGSEA. The CDR3 loop is CSVEAGQGANTEAFF. The CDR3, as DNA: TGCAGCGTAGAAGCCGGACAGGGGGCGAACACTGAAGCTTTCTTT. The whole variable domain, remainder taken from reference TRBV29-1 and TRBJ1-1, is SAVISQKPSRDICQRGTSLTIQCQVDSQVTMMFWYRQQPGQSLTLIATANQGSEATYESGFVIDKFPISRPNLTFSTLTVSNMSPEDSSIYLCSVEAGQGANTEAFFGQGTRLTVV.

Ten or more counts support this clonotype. The chain has TRBV20-1 and TRBJ1-4; D is unclear. The CDR3 sequence is 13 residues long. V was pared by 7 bases and J by 8 bases, with 17 bases between. The germline V gene encodes CDR1 DFQATT and CDR2 SNEGSKA (reference sequence). The CDR3 protein is CSVRTLVDEKLFF. Here the CDR3 DNA reads TGCAGTGTCAGGACGTTGGTTGACGAAAAACTGTTTTTT.

CDR3 residues: CASSLDVHTQYF. The CDR3 DNA sequence: TGTGCCAGCAGCTTAGACGTCCATACGCAGTATTTT. V usage is TRBV7-2 and J usage is TRBJ2-3; D unclear. CDR1 and CDR2 from the germline V gene are SGHTA and FQGNSA. V was cut by 1 base and J by 7 bases, with 6 bases left in between. The CDR3 loop spans 12 amino acids.

The V and J genes are TRBV15 and TRBJ2-5, with a tentative D call TRBD1 (6 bases). Trimming stripped 1 base from V and 2 bases from J, with 20 bases between. CDR1 is LNHNV, CDR2 YYDKDF, per germline (reference sequence). This CDR3 has 18 residues. The CDR3 DNA reads as TGTGCCACCAGCAGAGGTACCAATCTACAGGGTCAACAAGAGACCCAGTACTTC. Its protein product is CATSRGTNLQGQQETQYF.

Only a few counts were recorded for this clonotype. The V gene is TRBV29-1, the J gene TRBJ2-1; 8 positions agree with TRBD2. CDR3 length: 14 amino acids. V lost 4 bases, J lost 7 bases, and 9 bases stayed unmatched. In germline, CDR1 is SQVTM, CDR2 ANQGSEA. This CDR3 is CSVGTTRGGNEQFF. The CDR3 bases are TGCAGCGTTGGTACTACACGGGGGGGGAATGAGCAGTTCTTC.

The chain links TRBV4-1 to TRBJ2-2, with D possibly called TRBD1 or TRBD2 (5 bases each). CDR3 length: 18 amino acids. From germline, CDR1 is MGHRA and CDR2 YSYEKL. Trimming removed 0 bases from V and 0 bases from J, with 14 bases in between. The CDR3 DNA sequence: TGCGCCAGCAGCCAAGAGGGACCGCGGTCAGCGAACACCGGGGAGCTGTTTTTT. It translates to CASSQEGPRSANTGELFF.

There are many counts of this clonotype. This chain connects TRBV2 to TRBJ2-3; D gene ambiguous. In germline, CDR1 is SNHLY, CDR2 FYNNEI. This CDR3 region has 15 residues. V was trimmed by 1 base and J by 0 bases, leaving 8 bases between them. CDR3: CASSEEQFSTDTQYF. Written as DNA, the CDR3 is TGTGCCAGCAGTGAAGAACAGTTTAGCACAGATACGCAGTATTTT. Full variable domain (remainder filled in from reference TRBV2 and TRBJ2-3): EPEVTQTPSHQVTQMGQEVILRCVPISNHLYFYWYRQILGQKVEFLVSFYNNEISEKSEIFDDQFSVERPDGSNFTLKIRSTKLEDSAMYFCASSEEQFSTDTQYFGPGTRLTVL.

The chain uses TRBV5-1 and TRBJ2-1; D is tentatively TRBD1 or TRBD2 (8 bases each). Germline V gene lookup returns CDR1 SGHRS and CDR2 YFSETQ. CDR3 size: 18 residues. Trimming removed 5 bases at V and 7 bases at J, with 28 bases between. The CDR3 region has the DNA TGCGCCAGCAGGGATGACAGGGGTGGGAGCGGGAGTCGGAATGAGCAGTTCTTC. Residues: CASRDDRGGSGSRNEQFF.

This clonotype showed up just a few times. This chain joins TRBV4-2 and TRBJ2-4; no clear D. Germline assignment: CDR1 LGHNA and CDR2 YNFKEQ. The CDR3 has 15 residues. Trimming stripped 1 base from V and 0 bases from J, with 7 bases between. Here the CDR3 reads CASSQVDLAKNIQYF. The CDR3 nucleotides are TGTGCCAGCAGCCAAGTTGATTTAGCCAAAAACATTCAGTACTTC.

This clonotype was recorded at least ten times. The CDR3 protein is CASSRRALTGTGGDTQYF. The CDR3 bases are TGTGCCAGCAGCCGAAGAGCCTTAACAGGGACAGGGGGAGATACGCAGTATTTT. The chain employs TRBV27 and TRBJ2-3; TRBD1 agrees at 11 bases. The CDR3 is 18 residues long. Trimming at V came to 6 bases and at J to 5 bases, leaving 16 bases not matched to a gene. Germline V lookup: CDR1 MNHEY, CDR2 SMNVEV (reference sequence).

This clonotype was recorded a few times. This chain uses TRBV28 with TRBJ2-1; D is perhaps TRBD1 (6 bases). CDR1 and CDR2 from the germline V gene are MDHEN and SYDVKM. The CDR3 is 15 amino acids. The germline V and J ends were trimmed by 10 bases and 0 bases, with 16 bases remaining between them. The CDR3 nucleotides are TGTGCCACCTCACTTCAGGGGCGCTCCTACAATGAGCAGTTCTTC. This encodes CATSLQGRSYNEQFF. The full variable domain, completed using reference TRBV28 and TRBJ2-1, is DVKVTQSSRYLVKRTGEKVFLECVQDMDHENMFWYRQDPGLGLRLIYFSYDVKMKEKGDIPEGYSVSREKKERFSLILESASTNQTSMYLCATSLQGRSYNEQFFGPGTRLTVL.

This clonotype has ten or more counts. The chain links TRBV7-2 to TRBJ2-3, with 11 positions matching TRBD2. Looked up from germline, CDR1 is SGHTA and CDR2 is FQGNSA. The CDR3 totals 16 residues. V shed 11 bases and J 4 bases; nucleotides not matched to a gene: 14. The CDR3 DNA sequence: TGTGCCGAGCTGGGAGGAACTAGCGGGGGCCCAGATACGCAGTATTTT. Translating gives CAELGGTSGGPDTQYF.